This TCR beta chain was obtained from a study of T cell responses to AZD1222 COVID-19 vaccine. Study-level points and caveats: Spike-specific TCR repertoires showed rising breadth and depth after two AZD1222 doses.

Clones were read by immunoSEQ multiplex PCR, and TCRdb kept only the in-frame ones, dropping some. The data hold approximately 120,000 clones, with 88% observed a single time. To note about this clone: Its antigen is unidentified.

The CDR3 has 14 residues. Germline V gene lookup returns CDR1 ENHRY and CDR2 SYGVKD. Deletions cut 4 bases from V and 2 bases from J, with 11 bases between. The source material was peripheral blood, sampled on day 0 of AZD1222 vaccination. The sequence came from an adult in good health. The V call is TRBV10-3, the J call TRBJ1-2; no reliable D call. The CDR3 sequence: CAISGYARNYGYTF. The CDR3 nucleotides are TGTGCCATCAGTGGATACGCCAGAAACTATGGCTACACCTTC.